This TCR beta chain is from a study of shared clonotypes between healthy human individuals. Sequencing was performed with immunoSEQ multiplex PCR; in TCRdb, only in-frame clones are kept and a portion is missing. The sample lists roughly 1.4 million clones, 98% seen once, with 0.36% in the top ten. Germline V gene data show CDR1 as SGDLS and CDR2 as YYNGEE. V trimming: 3 bases; J trimming: 5 bases; junction bases outside the gene matches: 7. The CDR3 totals 15 residues. Sequences were obtained from naive CD4+ T cells sorted from blood. Subset specified: CD45RA+ positively selected. The chain couples TRBV9 to TRBJ2-3; 9 bases are a match to TRBD1. The sequence was obtained from a man younger than 40 in good health. In DNA form, the CDR3 reads TGTGCCAGCAGCGCTAACGGACAGGGGAAAGATACGCAGTATTTT. Its translation: CASSANGQGKDTQYF.